This passage covers 18 T cell receptor beta chains from one sample sequenced in a study of cytomegalovirus exposure and HLA in healthy donors. The study ran its PCR with 60 Vbeta and 13 Jbeta primers. Repertoires were generated with immunoSEQ multiplex PCR, while TCRdb's copy carries only in-frame clones and drops some. This table holds around 19,000 clones, roughly four fifths found once. The sequencing sample was made of PBMCs. These receptors were taken from a human donor in good health.

The chain links TRBV19 to TRBJ1-3, with D maybe TRBD1 (6 bases). Germline V gene sequence: CDR1 LNHDA, CDR2 SQIVND (reference sequence). This CDR3 contains 15 residues. The V and J ends lost 5 bases and 7 bases respectively, with 18 bases between them. CDR3 protein: CASSVRTAAFNTIYF. As DNA, the CDR3 is TGTGCCAGTAGTGTCCGGACAGCTGCTTTTAACACCATATATTTT.

This chain uses TRBV5-1 with TRBJ2-7; the match to TRBD1 covers 7 bases. V was clipped by 4 bases and J by 2 bases; unmatched bases: 9. CDR3 length equals 15 residues. The germline CDR1 and CDR2 sequences are SGHRS and YFSETQ. The CDR3 DNA reads TGCGCCAGCAGCCCCTCCCCCCAGGGGGCCTACGAGCAGTACTTC. Its protein product is CASSPSPQGAYEQYF. Filled out from reference TRBV5-1 and TRBJ2-7, the complete variable domain reads KAGVTQTPRYLIKTRGQQVTLSCSPISGHRSVSWYQQTPGQGLQFLFEYFSETQRNKGNFPGRFSGRQFSNSRSEMNVSTLELGDSALYLCASSPSPQGAYEQYFGPGTRLTVT.

The J gene is TRBJ2-7, the V gene TRBV30, with TRBD2 matching over 8 bases. V trimming: 4 bases; J trimming: 0 bases; junction bases outside the gene matches: 11. CDR3 size: 16 residues. The germline V gene encodes CDR1 GTSNPN and CDR2 SVGIG (reference sequence). CDR3 sequence (DNA): TGTGCCTGGACCCCCATCGGGGGGGGGAGCTCCTACGAGCAGTACTTC. Encoded protein: CAWTPIGGGSSYEQYF.

This chain uses TRBV6-5 with TRBJ1-2; TRBD1 aligns across 7 bases. CDR3 size: 15 residues. V dropped 4 bases and J dropped 7; count of bases not matched to a gene: 12. Germline-derived CDR1 and CDR2 are MNHEY and SVGAGI. The CDR3 loop reads CASSFQSTGSSGYTF. In DNA, the CDR3 is TGTGCCAGCAGTTTCCAATCGACAGGGTCCTCTGGCTACACCTTC.

The genes are TRBV19 and TRBJ2-7, with D uncertain. The germline V gene encodes CDR1 LNHDA and CDR2 SQIVND (reference sequence). This CDR3 is built from 14 residues. With 5 bases removed from V and 5 bases from J, the gap between germline ends came to 16 bases. CDR3 sequence: CASSSQATSHEQYF. In nucleotides, the CDR3 is TGTGCCAGTAGTTCCCAGGCCACTTCCCACGAGCAGTACTTC.

To note about this clone: Other DNA sequences in the same sample also yield this CDR3. This chain uses TRBV19 with TRBJ1-1; 10 bases match TRBD1. Germline CDR1 LNHDA, CDR2 SQIVND (reference sequence). There are 16 residues in the CDR3. With V trimmed by 5 bases and J by 2 bases, 8 bases remained unmatched. CDR3 nucleotides: TGTGCCAGTAGTCATGGGTGGGACAGGGGAAACACTGAAGCTTTCTTT. Translated, it gives CASSHGWDRGNTEAFF.

This clone was counted only a few times. The chain combines TRBV5-5 with TRBJ1-2; 9 nucleotides line up with TRBD1. The germline gives CDR1 SGHKS, CDR2 YYEKEE (reference sequence). Trimming at V came to 4 bases and at J to 4 bases, leaving 5 bases not matched to a gene. The CDR3 has 14 residues. The CDR3 DNA is TGTGCCAGCAGCCAGACAGGGGGGGGCTATGGCTACACCTTC. It encodes CASSQTGGGYGYTF.

V and J are TRBV5-4 and TRBJ2-1; 9 nucleotides agree with TRBD2. The CDR3 is 15 amino acids. V shed 3 bases, J shed 9 bases, and the junction held 10 bases outside the gene matches. The V gene's germline CDR1 is SGHNT and CDR2 YYREEE (reference sequence). The CDR3 is CASSSRTSARGEQFF. The CDR3 DNA sequence: TGTGCCAGCAGCTCTCGGACTAGCGCGAGGGGTGAGCAGTTCTTC.

In this sample, this clone turned up once. The genes are TRBV12-5 and TRBJ2-7, with D unresolved. V lost 4 bases and J lost 4, with 11 bases in between. CDR3 length equals 13 residues. Germline CDR1 is LGHNT and CDR2 is FRNRAP. This CDR3 is CASGSIPGYEQYF. CDR3 bases: TGTGCTAGTGGTTCAATCCCAGGTTACGAGCAGTACTTC.

The chain carries TRBV27 and TRBJ1-2, with TRBD1 matching over 9 bases. The CDR3 sequence is 14 residues long. Germline V gene lookup returns CDR1 MNHEY and CDR2 SMNVEV (reference sequence). Losses at the gene ends were 5 bases for V and 6 bases for J; bases not matched to a gene: 7. CDR3: CASSLYRGRDGYTF. CDR3 in DNA: TGTGCCAGCAGTCTGTACAGGGGGCGGGATGGCTACACCTTC.

The chain joins TRBV9 to TRBJ1-1; possible D gene TRBD1, 6 bases. Trimming removed 0 bases at V and 2 bases at J, with 8 bases between. This CDR3 region has 14 residues. Germline V CDR1 and CDR2: SGDLS, YYNGEE. This CDR3 reads CASSVAGANTEAFF. The CDR3 DNA follows: TGTGCCAGCAGCGTAGCAGGGGCCAACACTGAAGCTTTCTTT.

The chain combines TRBV7-2 with TRBJ1-1; a weak D match, TRBD1 (6 bases). Trimming removed 7 bases from V and 1 base from J, with 22 bases in between. Germline V gene data show CDR1 as SGHTA and CDR2 as FQGNSA. CDR3 size: 17 residues. The DNA of the CDR3 is TGTGCCAGCACCAAAATTAACCCCGGACAGAAGAACACTGAAGCTTTCTTT. This encodes CASTKINPGQKNTEAFF.

V is TRBV19 and J is TRBJ1-4, with no clear D. CDR3 length equals 18 residues. The V gene's germline CDR1 is LNHDA and CDR2 SQIVND (reference sequence). V lost 3 bases to trimming and J lost 0 bases, with 17 bases between them. The CDR3 protein is CASSIGFGVIATNEKLFF. For the CDR3, the DNA is TGTGCCAGTAGTATTGGGTTCGGGGTAATTGCAACTAATGAAAAACTGTTTTTT. Based on the CDR3 plus reference TRBV19 and TRBJ1-4, the full variable domain is DGGITQSPKYLFRKEGQNVTLSCEQNLNHDAMYWYRQDPGQGLRLIYYSQIVNDFQKGDIAEGYSVSREKKESFPLTVTSAQKNPTAFYLCASSIGFGVIATNEKLFFGSGTQLSVL.

The CDR3 nucleotides are TGTGCCAGTAGTTTCGGGGGTTCCTACAATGAGCAGTTCTTC. Translating it yields CASSFGGSYNEQFF. The chain links TRBV19 to TRBJ2-1; D may be TRBD2 (6 bases). This CDR3 is built from 14 residues. CDR1 and CDR2 (germline): LNHDA, SQIVND (reference sequence). The V end lost 5 bases, the J end lost 1 base, and 9 bases lay between the germline ends.

The V gene is TRBV10-3, the J gene TRBJ1-1; TRBD1 matches 8 bases. Germline-derived CDR1 and CDR2 are ENHRY and SYGVKD. V shed 6 bases, J shed 5 bases, and the junction held 14 bases outside the gene matches. CDR3 length: 16 residues. The CDR3 coding sequence is TGTGCCATCAGGGGGAGGCAGGGGGCGGAGGGGACTGAAGCTTTCTTT. It is translated as CAIRGRQGAEGTEAFF.

This sequence joins TRBV18 and TRBJ2-7; D is uncertain. The ends were cut back, 3 bases at V and 1 base at J, with 7 bases in the middle. In germline, CDR1 is KGHSH, CDR2 LQKENI. CDR3 size: 13 residues. CDR3 protein: CASSPSGSYEQYF. The CDR3 DNA is TGTGCCAGCTCACCTTCAGGTTCCTACGAGCAGTACTTC.

The chain carries TRBV11-2 and TRBJ1-1; 8 bases map to TRBD1. V was clipped by 4 bases and J by 4 bases; unmatched bases: 5. The CDR3 sequence is 14 residues long. Germline CDR1 and CDR2: SGHAT and FQNNGV. CDR3 loop: CASSYRGWVTEAFF. CDR3 nucleotides: TGTGCCAGCAGCTACAGGGGGTGGGTCACTGAAGCTTTCTTT.

J is TRBJ2-3 and V is TRBV6-1, with 13 nucleotides matching TRBD2. Germline CDR1 is MNHNS and CDR2 is SASEGT. The trim removed 4 bases at V and 6 bases at J, leaving 7 bases unmatched. The CDR3 has 16 amino acids. CDR3 sequence (DNA): TGTGCCAGCAGTGGGCAAGGACTAGCGGGAGTGGATACGCAGTATTTT. Residues: CASSGQGLAGVDTQYF.